This T cell receptor (beta chain) was observed in a study of blood T cell repertoires in COVID-19. Turning to the study itself: Researchers got acute and convalescent COVID-19 samples from the United States, Italy and Spain.

Study processing details: Estimates of nucleated cell counts were drawn from the amplification of reference gene primers. Data came from immunoSEQ multiplex PCR; TCRdb stores just in-frame clones and leaves some out. V, J and clone size reflect that table, while D and trimming were determined from the DNA. The table lists roughly 280,000 clones, approximately 90% of them singletons. Symptom resolution, clearance, or two negative PCRs marked the recovered donors of Cohort 3. V dropped 0 bases and J dropped 2 bases, with 14 bases sitting between them. Germline V lookup: CDR1 SGHVS, CDR2 FQNEAQ. The CDR3 is 16 amino acids.

The receptor's source is a woman aged 45-59 years who had recovered from COVID-19. The chain has TRBV7-8 and TRBJ2-7, with D possibly being TRBD1 (6 bases). The sample was PBMCs or T cells enriched from blood (not recorded which). The CDR3 nucleotides are TGTGCCAGCAGCTTAGCGAGGGCAGGGGAACCCTACGAGCAGTACTTC. The encoded protein is CASSLARAGEPYEQYF. Full variable domain (outside the CDR3, taken from reference TRBV7-8 and TRBJ2-7): GAGVSQSPRYKVAKRGQDVALRCDPISGHVSLFWYQQALGQGPEFLTYFQNEAQLDKSGLPSDRFFAERPEGSVSTLKIQRTQQEDSAVYLCASSLARAGEPYEQYFGPGTRLTVT.